Presented here are 21 T cell receptor beta chains from one specimen sequenced in a study of cytomegalovirus exposure and HLA in healthy donors. TCRdb keeps only in-frame clones here, not all; method: immunoSEQ multiplex PCR. The sample has under 250,000 clones, more than 75% seen once. Input material: PBMCs. Receptor source: a man between 18 and 35 years old in good health and CMV-seronegative.

V usage is TRBV28 and J usage is TRBJ2-1, with 10 bases aligning to TRBD2. Losses at the gene ends were 4 bases for V and 1 base for J; bases not matched to a gene: 4. In germline, CDR1 is MDHEN, CDR2 SYDVKM. The CDR3 length is 16 residues. CDR3 in amino acids: CASSSPSGRSYNEQFF. The DNA for the CDR3 is TGTGCCAGCAGTTCCCCTAGCGGGAGATCCTACAATGAGCAGTTCTTC.

This chain joins TRBV28 and TRBJ2-1; a weak D match, TRBD2 (5 bases). This CDR3 region has 10 residues. Germline CDR1 is MDHEN and CDR2 is SYDVKM. V gave up 3 bases and J gave up 12 bases, with 6 bases separating them. The CDR3 region has the DNA TGTGCCAGCAGTTTCGGAGGGCAGTTCTTC. Encoded protein: CASSFGGQFF.

V usage is TRBV25-1 and J usage is TRBJ1-5; D is uncertain. Per the germline V gene, CDR1 is MGHDK and CDR2 is SYGVNS. There are 15 residues in the CDR3. The germline V and J ends were trimmed by 1 base and 3 bases, with 10 bases remaining between them. CDR3 amino acids: CASSEWNSPNQPQHF. The DNA of the CDR3 is TGTGCCAGCAGTGAATGGAACAGCCCCAATCAGCCCCAGCATTTT.

This sequence joins TRBV28 and TRBJ1-2; 8 bases map to TRBD1. Germline CDR1 and CDR2: MDHEN and SYDVKM. V gave up 6 bases and J gave up 4 bases; unmatched junction bases: 7. CDR3 size: 14 residues. In DNA form, the CDR3 reads TGTGCCAGCAGGTCGACAGGGGAAGGCTATGGCTACACCTTC. It encodes CASRSTGEGYGYTF.

The chain links TRBV29-1 to TRBJ2-5; 9 bases fit TRBD2. Trimming at V came to 2 bases and at J to 4 bases, leaving 11 bases not matched to a gene. Germline V CDR1 and CDR2: SQVTM, ANQGSEA. The CDR3 covers 16 residues. The CDR3 region has the DNA TGCAGCGTTGAACTGTTAGGCGGGGGGGCTAGAGAGACCCAGTACTTC. This sequence encodes CSVELLGGGARETQYF.

This chain connects TRBV10-3 to TRBJ2-7, with 7 bases identical to TRBD1. Losses at the gene ends were 4 bases for V and 6 bases for J; bases not matched to a gene: 6. There are 13 residues in the CDR3. Germline V gene sequence: CDR1 ENHRY, CDR2 SYGVKD. The CDR3 DNA sequence: TGTGCCATCAGTGGGACAGGTTTTCTCGAGCAGTACTTC. It yields the protein CAISGTGFLEQYF.

This chain joins TRBV5-6 and TRBJ1-2; 9 nucleotides agree with TRBD1. The CDR3 consists of 16 residues. V was clipped by 2 bases and J by 2 bases; unmatched bases: 7. CDR1 is SGHDT and CDR2 is YYEEEE in the germline V gene. The CDR3 spells CASSFTGTGINYGYTF. CDR3 nucleotide sequence: TGTGCCAGCAGCTTCACCGGGACAGGGATCAACTATGGCTACACCTTC. Complete variable domain (other parts from reference TRBV5-6 and TRBJ1-2): DAGVTQSPTHLIKTRGQQVTLRCSPKSGHDTVSWYQQALGQGPQFIFQYYEEEERQRGNFPDRFSGHQFPNYSSELNVNALLLGDSALYLCASSFTGTGINYGYTFGSGTRLTVV.

The V call is TRBV4-1, the J call TRBJ1-1, with 9 bases fitting TRBD1. CDR3 length: 15 residues. The ends lost 4 bases at V and 7 bases at J; junction bases unmatched: 10. The germline gives CDR1 MGHRA, CDR2 YSYEKL. The CDR3: CASSRKTGGAFEAFF. CDR3 nucleotide sequence: TGCGCCAGCAGCCGGAAAACAGGGGGCGCCTTTGAAGCTTTCTTT.

This rearrangement joins TRBV4-3 to TRBJ2-1, with 8 bases matching TRBD2. V shed 0 bases and J 7 bases; nucleotides not matched to a gene: 8. Germline V CDR1 and CDR2: LGHNA, YSLEER. The CDR3 is 16 amino acids. DNA for the CDR3: TGCGCCAGCAGCCAAGATCTCGACCCGGGAGGGAATGAGCAGTTCTTC. Translated: CASSQDLDPGGNEQFF.

The chain employs TRBV30 and TRBJ2-1; 13 nucleotides match TRBD2. CDR1 GTSNPN and CDR2 SVGIG come from the germline V gene (reference sequence). The V segment lost 0 bases and the J segment 6 bases; nucleotides outside the gene matches: 8. The CDR3 covers 17 residues. This CDR3 reads CAWSVIVGLAGVNEQFF. DNA of the CDR3: TGTGCCTGGAGTGTAATTGTAGGACTAGCGGGAGTCAATGAGCAGTTCTTC.

This clone was observed a single time. The rearrangement joins TRBV19 to TRBJ1-6; TRBD1 agrees at 9 bases. Losses at the gene ends were 9 bases for V and 10 bases for J; bases not matched to a gene: 7. Germline CDR1 reads LNHDA; CDR2 reads SQIVND (reference sequence). The CDR3 contains 13 residues. Written as DNA, the CDR3 is TGTGCCAGCCAGGACAGGGGAAAATCACCCCTCCACTTT. Translated, it gives CASQDRGKSPLHF.

V is TRBV28 and J is TRBJ1-4; 10 bases fit TRBD1. The V gene end was trimmed by 4 bases and the J gene end by 8 bases; junction bases not matched to a gene: 7. The CDR3 has 15 amino acids. Per germline, CDR1 MDHEN and CDR2 SYDVKM. CDR3 sequence (DNA): TGTGCCAGCAGTTCGGGACAGGGGCGTGGGGAAAAACTGTTTTTT. Protein product: CASSSGQGRGEKLFF.

This chain connects TRBV6-1 to TRBJ1-5; D gene ambiguous. Per germline, CDR1 MNHNS and CDR2 SASEGT. V was clipped by 5 bases and J by 2 bases, with 13 bases between them. This CDR3 comprises 15 residues. This CDR3 is CASSRQIAGNQPQHF. The CDR3 DNA follows: TGTGCCAGCAGTCGCCAGATCGCGGGCAATCAGCCCCAGCATTTT.

The chain uses TRBV9 and TRBJ2-3, with 7 bases that match TRBD1. V lost 5 bases and J lost 0; bases outside the gene matches: 6. Germline V gives CDR1 SGDLS, CDR2 YYNGEE. The CDR3 contains 15 residues. CDR3 sequence: CASSRGGLSTDTQYF. CDR3 coding DNA: TGTGCCAGCAGTCGAGGGGGCCTTAGCACAGATACGCAGTATTTT. The full variable domain, completed using reference TRBV9 and TRBJ2-3, is DSGVTQTPKHLITATGQRVTLRCSPRSGDLSVYWYQQSLDQGLQFLIQYYNGEERAKGNILERFSAQQFPDLHSELNLSSLELGDSALYFCASSRGGLSTDTQYFGPGTRLTVL.

The CDR3 region has the DNA TGCAGTGCTAGGAGGGAGACCCAGTACTTC. This sequence encodes CSARRETQYF. V and J are TRBV20-1 and TRBJ2-5; D is undetermined. This CDR3 contains 10 residues. V was cut by 3 bases and J by 5 bases, with 4 bases left in between. Germline lookup yields CDR1 DFQATT and CDR2 SNEGSKA (reference sequence).

Regarding this clone: Other DNA sequences within the sample encode an identical CDR3. The rearrangement uses TRBV27 and TRBJ2-7, with D possibly being TRBD2 (5 bases). Germline-derived CDR1 and CDR2 are MNHEY and SMNVEV (reference sequence). Trimming stripped 2 bases from V and 4 bases from J, with 9 bases between. This CDR3 is built from 13 residues. For the CDR3, the DNA is TGTGCCAGCAGTTTAGGTTCGGGATACGAGCAGTACTTC. This encodes CASSLGSGYEQYF.

The chain joins TRBV9 to TRBJ2-1; 9 bases align to TRBD2. CDR1 SGDLS and CDR2 YYNGEE come from the germline V gene. J was trimmed by 1 base and V by 0 bases; bases with no gene match: 2. The CDR3 has 16 amino acids. The CDR3 bases are TGTGCCAGCAGCGTAGCTAGCGGGGTATCCTACAATGAGCAGTTCTTC. Its translation: CASSVASGVSYNEQFF.

Notes on this clone: This may be a read error, as it is one base from a much larger clone. In the same sample, other DNA sequences code for this CDR3. The chain is built from TRBV10-3 and TRBJ1-2; 10 bases line up with TRBD1. The CDR3 spans 14 residues. With 6 bases clipped from V and 1 base from J, the junction kept 2 bases outside the gene matches. Germline V CDR1 and CDR2: ENHRY, SYGVKD. The CDR3, as DNA: TGTGCCATCAGCCGGACAGGGGGTAACTATGGCTACACCTTC. Amino acids: CAISRTGGNYGYTF.

V and J are TRBV9 and TRBJ2-3; TRBD2 agrees at 8 bases. Losses at the gene ends were 7 bases for V and 4 bases for J; bases not matched to a gene: 11. The CDR3 is 15 residues long. Germline V gives CDR1 SGDLS, CDR2 YYNGEE. As DNA, the CDR3 is TGTGCCAGCCGCAAGTCAGCGGGAGACGCAGATACGCAGTATTTT. Residues: CASRKSAGDADTQYF.

This clone was seen a few times. The chain combines TRBV10-1 with TRBJ2-1, with a possible D match to TRBD1 (5 bases). The CDR3 covers 13 residues. Trimming pared 4 bases from V and 7 bases from J, leaving 11 bases between. From germline, CDR1 is WNHNN and CDR2 SYGVQD (reference sequence). DNA of the CDR3: TGCGCCAGCAGTGGTAAAGGGGTGAATGAGCAGTTCTTC. This encodes CASSGKGVNEQFF.

The chain combines TRBV30 with TRBJ1-1; a weak D match, TRBD1 (5 bases). V was shortened by 4 bases and J by 11 bases, with 11 bases between the two germline ends. This CDR3 comprises 10 residues. CDR1 GTSNPN and CDR2 SVGIG come from the germline V gene (reference sequence). The CDR3 sequence is CAWKGDKAFF. CDR3 coding DNA: TGTGCCTGGAAAGGGGATAAGGCTTTCTTT.